Presented here are 24 T cell receptor beta chains from one specimen sequenced in a study of cytomegalovirus exposure and HLA in healthy donors. The primer mix had 60 Vbeta and 13 Jbeta primers. This table comes from immunoSEQ multiplex PCR, and its TCRdb copy is limited to in-frame clones, with some not included. The sample records about 110,000 clones, about two thirds being singletons. The sample comprised PBMCs. Receptor source: a man aged 30 to 39 in good health and CMV-seropositive.

This rearrangement joins TRBV7-8 to TRBJ2-1; 7 bases line up with TRBD1. Germline CDR1 reads SGHVS; CDR2 reads FQNEAQ. The V gene end was trimmed by 7 bases and the J gene end by 7 bases; junction bases not matched to a gene: 10. CDR3 size: 14 residues. CDR3 nucleotides: TGTGCCAGCATTCCGCGAGGGGGCGGGAATGAGCAGTTCTTC. Its protein product is CASIPRGGGNEQFF.

The rearrangement uses TRBV5-4 and TRBJ2-7; D is possibly TRBD2 (6 bases). CDR1 and CDR2 from the germline V gene are SGHNT and YYREEE (reference sequence). The CDR3 has 14 amino acids. V was pared by 3 bases and J by 5 bases, with 15 bases between. The CDR3 DNA reads as TGTGCCAGCAGCTCCGGTTGGGGGGTGGACGAGCAGTACTTC. Translation: CASSSGWGVDEQYF.

CDR3 in amino acids: CASSVNRVRFAEQYV. Written as DNA, the CDR3 is TGTGCCAGCAGCGTGAACAGGGTGAGATTTGCCGAGCAGTACGTC. The chain combines TRBV28 with TRBJ2-7; maybe TRBD1 (6 bases). Germline lookup yields CDR1 MDHEN and CDR2 SYDVKM. The CDR3 runs to 15 residues. V lost 6 bases, J lost 6 bases, and 21 bases lay in between.

V gene TRBV5-4 combines with J gene TRBJ2-7, with 8 bases that match TRBD1. Germline CDR1 SGHNT, CDR2 YYREEE (reference sequence). The trim removed 0 bases at V and 4 bases at J, leaving 15 bases unmatched. CDR3 length equals 18 residues. CDR3 in DNA: TGTGCCAGCAGCTTGGGGGGGGTGACGACAGGGGCCCGGTACGAGCAGTACTTC. This codes for CASSLGGVTTGARYEQYF.

The genes are TRBV4-1 and TRBJ2-1, with 9 bases that match TRBD2. The ends lost 5 bases at V and 5 bases at J; junction bases unmatched: 13. The CDR3 length is 17 residues. The germline gives CDR1 MGHRA, CDR2 YSYEKL. The CDR3 DNA reads as TGCGCCAGCAGCAGTCTTGCGGGGGGGCCTGGGGACAATGAGCAGTTCTTC. The encoded protein is CASSSLAGGPGDNEQFF.

The chain links TRBV7-9 to TRBJ2-1; D gene uncertain. The CDR3 length is 15 residues. CDR1 is SEHNR and CDR2 is FQNEAQ in the germline V gene (reference sequence). With 1 base removed from V and 0 bases from J, the gap between germline ends came to 7 bases. The DNA for the CDR3 is TGTGCCAGCAGCTTAGGTCCCAGCTCCTACAATGAGCAGTTCTTC. It codes for CASSLGPSSYNEQFF. Variable domain in full (rest from reference TRBV7-9 and TRBJ2-1): DTGVSQNPRHKITKRGQNVTFRCDPISEHNRLYWYRQTLGQGPEFLTYFQNEAQLEKSRLLSDRFSAERPKGSFSTLEIQRTEQGDSAMYLCASSLGPSSYNEQFFGPGTRLTVL.

The chain is built from TRBV10-3 and TRBJ2-5; 8 bases align to TRBD1. TRBJ2-7 explains the end of the DNA better; the J call may be wrong. Germline assignment: CDR1 ENHRY and CDR2 SYGVKD. This CDR3 spans 16 amino acids. The CDR3 DNA reads TGTGCCATCAGCAGGACAGGGCCTATAGATTCTCACGAGCAGTACTTC. It specifies CAISRTGPIDSHEQYF.

V is TRBV10-3 and J is TRBJ2-5; possible D gene TRBD1, 6 bases. Germline V CDR1 and CDR2: ENHRY, SYGVKD. The CDR3 contains 13 residues. V was shortened by 7 bases and J by 11 bases, with 20 bases between the two germline ends. The CDR3 sequence is CAIKPGQLEEQYF. DNA of the CDR3: TGTGCCATCAAGCCTGGACAGTTAGAAGAGCAGTACTTC.

The chain carries TRBV9 and TRBJ2-5; 8 bases fit TRBD2. J was trimmed by 1 base and V by 4 bases; bases with no gene match: 3. The CDR3 runs 14 residues. Germline V gives CDR1 SGDLS, CDR2 YYNGEE. CDR3 amino acids: CASSTTSGQETQYF. Written as DNA, the CDR3 is TGTGCCAGCAGCACCACTAGCGGCCAAGAGACCCAGTACTTC.

The chain uses TRBV7-9 and TRBJ1-5; perhaps TRBD1 as D (5 bases). Germline V gene sequence: CDR1 SEHNR, CDR2 FQNEAQ (reference sequence). There are 14 residues in the CDR3. V lost 4 bases and J lost 0, with 7 bases in between. The CDR3 nucleotides read TGTGCCAGCAGCTACGACAGTAGCAATCAGCCCCAGCATTTT. This codes for CASSYDSSNQPQHF. The full variable domain, completed using reference TRBV7-9 and TRBJ1-5, is DTGVSQNPRHKITKRGQNVTFRCDPISEHNRLYWYRQTLGQGPEFLTYFQNEAQLEKSRLLSDRFSAERPKGSFSTLEIQRTEQGDSAMYLCASSYDSSNQPQHFGDGTRLSIL.

The V gene is TRBV7-3, the J gene TRBJ2-1, with 7 positions matching TRBD2. The V and J ends lost 2 bases and 0 bases, in that order; junction bases with no gene match: 1. The CDR3 is 15 amino acids. From germline, CDR1 is SGHTA and CDR2 FQGTGA. The CDR3 spells CASSLPSGSYNEQFF. DNA of the CDR3: TGTGCCAGCAGCTTACCTAGCGGCTCCTACAATGAGCAGTTCTTC.

V usage is TRBV5-4 and J usage is TRBJ1-2, with 7 bases lining up with TRBD1. This CDR3 region has 12 residues. Germline lookup yields CDR1 SGHNT and CDR2 YYREEE (reference sequence). V dropped 6 bases and J dropped 3; count of bases not matched to a gene: 2. The CDR3 region is CASTDRDYGYTF. CDR3 sequence (DNA): TGTGCCAGCACCGACAGGGACTATGGCTACACCTTC.

The gene calls are TRBV7-2 and TRBJ2-7, with TRBD2 matching over 8 bases. The CDR3 runs 15 residues. Germline lookup yields CDR1 SGHTA and CDR2 FQGNSA. V trimming: 2 bases; J trimming: 0 bases; junction bases outside the gene matches: 3. This CDR3 is CASSLSGGTSYEQYF. CDR3 sequence (DNA): TGTGCCAGCAGCTTAAGCGGGGGCACCTCCTACGAGCAGTACTTC. Combining the CDR3 with reference TRBV7-2 and TRBJ2-7 gives the whole variable domain GAGVSQSPSNKVTEKGKDVELRCDPISGHTALYWYRQSLGQGLEFLIYFQGNSAPDKSGLPSDRFSAERTGGSVSTLTIQRTQQEDSAVYLCASSLSGGTSYEQYFGPGTRLTVT.

The rearrangement joins TRBV11-2 to TRBJ2-1; TRBD2 matches at 8 bases. From germline, CDR1 is SGHAT and CDR2 FQNNGV. There are 15 residues in the CDR3. V was clipped by 5 bases and J by 6 bases; unmatched bases: 9. The DNA of the CDR3 is TGTGCCAGCAGCCCGGGACCGCGGGGGGTCAATGAGCAGTTCTTC. It codes for CASSPGPRGVNEQFF.

This sequence joins TRBV20-1 and TRBJ2-3, with a possible D match to TRBD1 (6 bases). The CDR3 loop spans 11 amino acids. The germline V gene has CDR1 DFQATT and CDR2 SNEGSKA (reference sequence). V lost 6 bases and J 4 bases, leaving 8 bases between the germline ends. The CDR3 DNA reads as TGCAGTGCGGGACAAGCAGATACGCAGTATTTT. It encodes CSAGQADTQYF.

The rearrangement uses TRBV5-4 and TRBJ1-1, with 7 bases fitting TRBD1. The CDR3 runs to 15 residues. Per germline, CDR1 SGHNT and CDR2 YYREEE (reference sequence). Trimming removed 4 bases from V and 10 bases from J; junction bases left unmatched: 16. The CDR3 region has the DNA TGTGCCAGCAGCGGGGACAGAGTCTCGAGCCTGGGAGCTTTCTTT. It codes for CASSGDRVSSLGAFF.

The chain uses TRBV10-3 and TRBJ1-2; D gene uncertain. The CDR3 has 13 residues. Trimming removed 8 bases from V and 1 base from J, with 11 bases in between. Germline assignment: CDR1 ENHRY and CDR2 SYGVKD. This chain's CDR3 is CAISGTLNYGYTF. The CDR3 bases are TGTGCCATCTCGGGTACGCTTAACTATGGCTACACCTTC.

The genes are TRBV19 and TRBJ1-1, with D unclear. The germline CDR1 and CDR2 sequences are LNHDA and SQIVND (reference sequence). The CDR3 consists of 16 residues. Trimming left V 6 bases short and J 1 base short, with 18 bases between. CDR3: CASSPFSPGPNTEAFF. The CDR3 DNA sequence: TGTGCCAGTAGCCCATTTTCGCCGGGTCCGAACACTGAAGCTTTCTTT.

This clone was counted only a few times. Other DNA sequences of this sample code for an identical CDR3. The chain is built from TRBV6-5 and TRBJ2-6; 7 bases align to TRBD1. CDR3 size: 15 residues. The V gene end was trimmed by 6 bases and the J gene end by 2 bases; junction bases not matched to a gene: 4. CDR1 and CDR2 (germline): MNHEY, SVGAGI. CDR3 sequence: CASSLDRAGANVLTF. The CDR3 bases are TGTGCCAGCAGCCTCGACAGGGCTGGGGCCAACGTCCTGACTTTC.

This chain connects TRBV15 to TRBJ1-1, with TRBD1 as a possible D gene (6 bases). Germline assignment: CDR1 LNHNV and CDR2 YYDKDF (reference sequence). The length of the CDR3 is 17 residues. V was clipped by 0 bases and J by 0 bases, with 14 bases between them. The CDR3 is CATSRDLTGLVNTEAFF. The CDR3 DNA is TGTGCCACCAGCAGAGATCTAACAGGGTTGGTGAACACTGAAGCTTTCTTT.

The table lists this clone with a count of one. The chain has TRBV7-9 and TRBJ2-5, with 8 bases lining up with TRBD2. Germline-derived CDR1 and CDR2 are SEHNR and FQNEAQ (reference sequence). V dropped 1 base and J dropped 2; count of bases not matched to a gene: 6. This CDR3 has 16 amino acids. CDR3: CASSLVAPSGQETQYF. The DNA of the CDR3 is TGTGCCAGCAGCTTAGTAGCCCCTAGCGGGCAAGAGACCCAGTACTTC.

The genes are TRBV7-2 and TRBJ1-6, with a weak D call TRBD1 (5 bases). Germline V gene lookup returns CDR1 SGHTA and CDR2 FQGNSA. The V gene lost 5 bases and the J gene lost 12 bases, with 20 bases spanning the gap. This CDR3 is 15 amino acids long. CDR3 in amino acids: CASSENKGLGEPLHF. The CDR3 region has the DNA TGTGCCAGCAGCGAAAACAAGGGGCTGGGCGAACCCCTCCACTTT.

The chain recombines TRBV30 with TRBJ1-3, with 8 bases identical to TRBD1. With 2 bases clipped from V and 3 bases from J, the junction kept 3 bases outside the gene matches. CDR1 is GTSNPN, CDR2 SVGIG, per germline (reference sequence). CDR3 length equals 14 residues. The CDR3 loop is CAWSLDRGGNTIYF. CDR3 DNA sequence: TGTGCCTGGAGTCTAGACAGGGGTGGAAACACCATATATTTT. Drawing the rest from reference TRBV30 and TRBJ1-3, the complete variable domain is SQTIHQWPATLVQPVGSPLSLECTVEGTSNPNLYWYRQAAGRGLQLLFYSVGIGQISSEVPQNLSASRPQDRQFILSSKKLLLSDSGFYLCAWSLDRGGNTIYFGEGSWLTVV.

This clone was seen a handful of times. The chain links TRBV4-1 to TRBJ1-1, with 10 bases that match TRBD1. V shed 2 bases and J 3 bases; nucleotides not matched to a gene: 9. Germline V CDR1 and CDR2: MGHRA, YSYEKL. The CDR3 has 17 amino acids. The CDR3 DNA reads as TGCGCCAGCAGCCAACCTGCCGGCGGACAGGGGGACACTGAAGCTTTCTTT. This sequence encodes CASSQPAGGQGDTEAFF.